The sequence of this T cell receptor delta chain was determined in a study of gamma-delta chains in newborns, infants, children. Looking at the study overall: Polyclonal expansion of innate γδ T cells after birth follows microbial exposure.

With 5 bases clipped from V and 0 bases from J, the junction kept 23 bases outside the gene matches. The CDR3 covers 21 residues. Germline V gene lookup returns CDR1 TSWWSYY and CDR2 QGS. By share, this clone counts as large. TCRdb re-called the reads with CATT. In the table there are roughly 2,200 delta-chain clones, around 1.5% of which are singletons. The chain combines TRDV1 with TRDJ1; 8 bases align to TRDD3. The origin of this receptor is a child who was a newborn, infant or young child, either healthy, febrile or measles-vaccinated (not recorded which). The material sequenced was blood. The CDR3 DNA reads as TGTGCTCTTGGGCCACCTCCCTTCCCGCCTCGGGGATACATGTACACCGATAAACTCATCTTT. It specifies CALGPPPFPPRGYMYTDKLIF.